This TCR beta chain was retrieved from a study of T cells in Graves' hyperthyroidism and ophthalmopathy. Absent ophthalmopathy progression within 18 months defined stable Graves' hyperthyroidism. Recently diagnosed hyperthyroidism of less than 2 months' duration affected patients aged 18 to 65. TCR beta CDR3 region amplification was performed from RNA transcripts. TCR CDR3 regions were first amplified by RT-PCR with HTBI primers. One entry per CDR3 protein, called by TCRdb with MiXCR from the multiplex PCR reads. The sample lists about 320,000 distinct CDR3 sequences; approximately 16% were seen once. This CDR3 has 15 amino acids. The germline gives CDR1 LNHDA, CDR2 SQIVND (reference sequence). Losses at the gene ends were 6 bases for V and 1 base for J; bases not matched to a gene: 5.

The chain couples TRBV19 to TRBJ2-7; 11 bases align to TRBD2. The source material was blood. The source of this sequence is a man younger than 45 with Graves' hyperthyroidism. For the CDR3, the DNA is TGTGCCAGTAGCCCGACTAGCGGGATGTCCTACGAGCAGTACTTC. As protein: CASSPTSGMSYEQYF.